Each of the 18 T cell receptor beta chains below was sequenced from the same sample in a study of human T cells and chemical hapten exposure. Each CDR3 protein gets one entry after TCRdb re-called the RACE reads with MiXCR. The sample shows approximately 59,000 distinct CDR3 sequences, around 6.3% of them seen only once. Time point described: healthy volunteer bleed at 6 weeks. RNA extraction used unfractionated whole blood as the source of total RNA. Sequenced input: whole blood. These receptors came from a female donor in good health. Some clones in this sample may be carry-over from other donors' samples.

This clonotype was seen ten or more times. This chain links TRBV2 with TRBJ2-7; D is tentatively TRBD1 or TRBD2 (5 bases each). The CDR3 runs to 15 residues. The germline CDR1 and CDR2 sequences are SNHLY and FYNNEI. The V and J ends lost 8 bases and 7 bases respectively, with 24 bases between them. The DNA for the CDR3 is TGTGCCAGCTCAATGGTCGGGGCGCAGTCGGGGGAGCAGTACTTC. It is translated as CASSMVGAQSGEQYF.

This clonotype was recorded a few times. This rearrangement joins TRBV7-2 to TRBJ2-3, with D uncertain. Trimming stripped 3 bases from V and 0 bases from J, with 7 bases between. Germline CDR1 SGHTA, CDR2 FQGNSA. The CDR3 has 14 residues. In DNA, the CDR3 is TGTGCCAGCAGCTTGATCTCTAGCACAGATACGCAGTATTTT. Its translation: CASSLISSTDTQYF.

J is TRBJ1-5 and V is TRBV29-1; D is unresolved. Between the trimmed V and J ends, which lost 4 bases and 0 bases, there was a span of 10 bases. The germline V gene encodes CDR1 SQVTM and CDR2 ANQGSEA. The CDR3 runs to 14 residues. DNA for the CDR3: TGCAGCGTTGCCGAGGGCTCTAGCAATCAGCCCCAGCATTTT. Protein: CSVAEGSSNQPQHF.

This clonotype was seen many times. The chain uses TRBV29-1 and TRBJ2-3; D not certain. This CDR3 has 16 amino acids. The germline CDR1 and CDR2 sequences are SQVTM and ANQGSEA. V was clipped by 1 base and J by 2 bases, with 16 bases between them. For the CDR3, the DNA is TGCAGCGTTGAAGTTCCCCACAGTGAAGACACAGATACGCAGTATTTT. Protein: CSVEVPHSEDTDTQYF.

This clonotype was seen only a few times. The chain has TRBV20-1 and TRBJ2-1, with D possibly matching TRBD1 (6 bases). Germline lookup yields CDR1 DFQATT and CDR2 SNEGSKA (reference sequence). Trimming shortened V by 0 bases and J by 4 bases, and 10 bases separated the two germline ends. The length of the CDR3 is 14 residues. CDR3 sequence reads: CSAREYQGYNEQFF. CDR3 DNA: TGCAGTGCTAGAGAGTACCAGGGGTACAATGAGCAGTTCTTC.

This clonotype appeared many times. V gene TRBV6-1 combines with J gene TRBJ2-3; the match to TRBD2 covers 11 bases. The CDR3 runs 15 residues. Trimming at V came to 7 bases and at J to 2 bases, leaving 5 bases not matched to a gene. Per the germline V gene, CDR1 is MNHNS and CDR2 is SASEGT. This CDR3 is CASTTSGSFTDTQYF. The DNA of the CDR3 is TGTGCCAGCACCACTAGCGGGAGCTTCACAGATACGCAGTATTTT.

At least ten counts were recorded for this clonotype. The rearrangement uses TRBV4-2 and TRBJ2-5; the D call may be TRBD1 or TRBD2 (5 bases each). Germline V gives CDR1 LGHNA, CDR2 YNFKEQ. The CDR3 is 15 residues long. Trimming pared 4 bases from V and 0 bases from J, leaving 12 bases between. The CDR3 DNA reads TGTGCCAGCAGCCCAAGCCCGGGACACCAAGAGACCCAGTACTTC. Translation gives CASSPSPGHQETQYF.

This clonotype was seen at least ten times. DNA of the CDR3: TGTGCCAGCAGGAACCTTACTAGTTACGAGCAGTACTTC. Translating gives CASRNLTSYEQYF. This chain connects TRBV2 to TRBJ2-7; tentatively, D is TRBD2 (5 bases). Trimming left V 6 bases short and J 4 bases short, with 13 bases between. Per the germline V gene, CDR1 is SNHLY and CDR2 is FYNNEI. This CDR3 contains 13 residues.

Ten or more counts support this clonotype. J is TRBJ2-6 and V is TRBV24-1; perhaps D is TRBD1 or TRBD2 (5 bases each). Germline V gene lookup returns CDR1 KGHDR and CDR2 SFDVKD. CDR3 length: 16 residues. V lost 5 bases to trimming and J lost 0 bases, with 10 bases between them. The CDR3 loop reads CATSGEGISGANVLTF. In DNA, the CDR3 is TGTGCCACCAGTGGAGAGGGGATCTCTGGGGCCAACGTCCTGACTTTC.

The genes are TRBV6-4 and TRBJ2-2, with a tentative D call TRBD2 (6 bases). Between the trimmed V and J ends, which lost 3 bases and 4 bases, there was a span of 12 bases. The CDR3 runs 15 residues. Germline V gene lookup returns CDR1 MRHNA and CDR2 SNTAGT. The CDR3 DNA sequence: TGTGCCAGCAGTGAGGGGGGAGAGGGCACCGGGGAGCTGTTTTTT. Translation gives CASSEGGEGTGELFF.

This clonotype has only a few counts. V gene TRBV27 combines with J gene TRBJ2-2; TRBD2 is a possible D gene (6 bases). In germline, CDR1 is MNHEY, CDR2 SMNVEV (reference sequence). Trimming took 0 bases from V and 5 from J, leaving 7 bases between them. The CDR3 spans 14 residues. The CDR3 is CASSLSAGTGELFF. The CDR3 nucleotides read TGTGCCAGCAGTTTATCGGCGGGGACCGGGGAGCTGTTTTTT.

This clonotype appeared many times. J is TRBJ2-5 and V is TRBV7-9; no firm D call. The CDR3 runs to 11 residues. Trimming took 5 bases from V and 7 from J, leaving 8 bases between them. Germline values: CDR1 SEHNR, CDR2 FQNEAQ (reference sequence). CDR3 sequence: CASSAGGTQYF. In DNA, the CDR3 is TGTGCCAGCAGCGCTGGCGGGACCCAGTACTTC.

This clonotype turned up a few times. The chain carries TRBV20-1 and TRBJ2-3; 10 nucleotides line up with TRBD1. Per germline, CDR1 DFQATT and CDR2 SNEGSKA (reference sequence). The CDR3 totals 13 residues. J lost 4 bases, V lost 4 bases, and 2 bases had no gene match. The CDR3 DNA is TGCAGTGCTACGGGACAGGGGTCAGATACGCAGTATTTT. Protein product: CSATGQGSDTQYF.

This clonotype was seen a few times. The V gene is TRBV28, the J gene TRBJ2-2; D assignment may be TRBD1 or TRBD2 (5 bases each). There are 14 residues in the CDR3. Looked up from germline, CDR1 is MDHEN and CDR2 is SYDVKM. V lost 7 bases and J 5 bases, leaving 14 bases between the germline ends. As DNA, the CDR3 is TGTGCCAGCACCATCTTTGAGGGGACCGGGGAGCTGTTTTTT. It translates to CASTIFEGTGELFF.

There are many counts of this clonotype. The chain uses TRBV12-5 and TRBJ2-5, with D possibly being TRBD1 (6 bases). Germline V gene data show CDR1 as LGHNT and CDR2 as FRNRAP. V lost 5 bases and J 2 bases, leaving 24 bases between the germline ends. The CDR3 totals 18 residues. CDR3 sequence reads: CASGTHIPGESGQETQYF. For the CDR3, the DNA is TGTGCTAGTGGTACCCATATTCCAGGGGAGTCCGGACAAGAGACCCAGTACTTC.

This clonotype occurred a few times. This chain connects TRBV3-1 to TRBJ2-7, with no clear D. V was trimmed by 1 base and J by 4 bases, leaving 5 bases between them. Germline loops: CDR1 LGHDT, CDR2 YNNKEL (reference sequence). CDR3 length: 12 residues. CDR3 loop: CASSQVGYEQYF. In DNA, the CDR3 is TGTGCCAGCAGCCAAGTGGGGTACGAGCAGTACTTC.

This clonotype was seen repeatedly, ten times or more. The chain has TRBV5-4 and TRBJ2-2, with D perhaps TRBD1 (6 bases). Germline CDR1 SGHNT, CDR2 YYREEE (reference sequence). The CDR3 spans 14 residues. Trimming took 5 bases from V and 5 from J, leaving 13 bases between them. The CDR3 coding sequence is TGTGCCAGCAGTTATTATGACAGGACCGGGGAGCTGTTTTTT. Its protein is CASSYYDRTGELFF.

The chain carries TRBV28 and TRBJ2-5; weak D call: TRBD2 (5 bases). Looked up from germline, CDR1 is MDHEN and CDR2 is SYDVKM. The CDR3 consists of 15 residues. V lost 10 bases to trimming and J lost 4 bases, with 22 bases between them. For the CDR3, the DNA is TGTGCCACCGTGGGCTCGGGGAAGGTCCCAGAGACCCAGTACTTC. This sequence encodes CATVGSGKVPETQYF.